This T cell receptor delta chain originates from a study of gamma-delta chains in newborns, infants, children. Study at large: Microbial exposure reportedly drives polyclonal innate γδ T cell expansion after birth.

TCRdb re-called clones from the reads using CATT. This table has some 4,300 delta-chain clones, around 3.1% appearing once. Germline CDR1 is GEAIGNYY and CDR2 is EKD. Trimming stripped 4 bases from V and 5 bases from J, with 8 bases between. The CDR3 spans 14 residues. This clone came up a few times. V usage is TRDV2 and J usage is TRDJ3; D is ambiguous. This receptor was taken from a child who was a newborn, infant or young child, either healthy, febrile or measles-vaccinated (not recorded which). Sequencing was done on a sample of blood. The CDR3 loop reads CACEPIGDTRQMFF. The CDR3 DNA reads TGTGCCTGTGAACCGATAGGGGACACCCGACAGATGTTTTTC.